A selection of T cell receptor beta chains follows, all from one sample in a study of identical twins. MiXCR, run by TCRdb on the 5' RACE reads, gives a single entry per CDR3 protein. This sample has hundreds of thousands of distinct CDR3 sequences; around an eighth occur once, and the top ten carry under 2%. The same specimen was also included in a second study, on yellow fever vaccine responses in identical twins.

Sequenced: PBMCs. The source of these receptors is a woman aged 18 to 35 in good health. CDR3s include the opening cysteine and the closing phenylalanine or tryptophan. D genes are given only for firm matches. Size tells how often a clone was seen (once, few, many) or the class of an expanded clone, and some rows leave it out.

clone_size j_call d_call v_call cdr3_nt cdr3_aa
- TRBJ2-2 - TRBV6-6 TGTGCCGGCAGGGGACTGAACACCGGGGAGCTGTTTTTT CAGRGLNTGELFF
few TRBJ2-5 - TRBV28 TGTGCCAGCAGGCCCGGGACCCAAGAGACCCAGTACTTC CASRPGTQETQYF
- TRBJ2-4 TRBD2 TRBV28 TGTGCCAGCAGTTTATGGGGGGGGAACATTCAGTACTTC CASSLWGGNIQYF
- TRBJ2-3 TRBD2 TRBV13 TGTGCCAGCAGCTTACTCGGGGCGGGAGGGATCACAGATACGCAGTATTTT CASSLLGAGGITDTQYF
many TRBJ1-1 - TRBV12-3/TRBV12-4 TGTGCCAGCAGTTTACGATCGCAGAACACTGAAGCTTTCTTT CASSLRSQNTEAFF
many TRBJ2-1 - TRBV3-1 TGTGCCAGCAGCCAACAGCGCTCACGGCCGGCTGGAGAGCAGTTCTTC CASSQQRSRPAGEQFF
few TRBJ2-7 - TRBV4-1 TGCGCCAGCAGCCAGGGGGCTTTCGGCACCTACGAGCAGTACTTC CASSQGAFGTYEQYF
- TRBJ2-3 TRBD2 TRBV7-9 TGTGCCAGCAGCCCCGACCCCTGGACTAGTCAAGATACGCAGTATTTT CASSPDPWTSQDTQYF
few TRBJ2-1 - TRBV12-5 TGTGCTAGTGGTTTGCCCCTAGCTCCTGGGCCTGAAAGCTCCTACAATGAGCAGTTCTTC CASGLPLAPGPESSYNEQFF
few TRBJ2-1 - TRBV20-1 TGCAGTGCTAGGTTTCGCGGGCTGTCCTACAATGAGCAGTTCTTC CSARFRGLSYNEQFF
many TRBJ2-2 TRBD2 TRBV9 TGTGCCAGCAGCGTAGCTATAGCTAGCGGAAGACCTGGGGAGCTGTTTTTT CASSVAIASGRPGELFF
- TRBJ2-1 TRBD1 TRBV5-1 TGCGCCAGCAGCTGGGGACAGGGCTCTAACAATGAGCAGTTCTTC CASSWGQGSNNEQFF
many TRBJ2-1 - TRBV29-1 TGCAGCGGTTCCAAGGGGACTTCACCTTACAATGAGCAGTTCTTC CSGSKGTSPYNEQFF
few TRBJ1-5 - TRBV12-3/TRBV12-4 TGTGCCAGCACGTATCAAGGGGTTCAGCCCCAGCATTTT CASTYQGVQPQHF
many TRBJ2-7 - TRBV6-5 TGTGCCAGCAGTCTACAGGGACCTAATCTACTTTACGAGCAGTACTTC CASSLQGPNLLYEQYF
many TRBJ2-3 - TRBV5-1 TGCGCCAGCAGCTTGGTGGCAGGAAGCACAGATACGCAGTATTTT CASSLVAGSTDTQYF
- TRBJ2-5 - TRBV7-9 TGTGCCAGCGCAATGATGACTCGGGAGACCCAGTACTTC CASAMMTRETQYF
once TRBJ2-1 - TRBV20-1 TGCAGTGCTAGTCTCCGGTTCGTCTACAATGAGCAGTTCTTC CSASLRFVYNEQFF
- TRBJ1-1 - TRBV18 TGTGCCAGCTCACCACGGCCCGCAGCCATAAACACTGAAGCTTTCTTT CASSPRPAAINTEAFF
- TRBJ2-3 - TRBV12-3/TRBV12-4 TGTGCCAGCAGTTTACCACCGATAGATACGCAGTATTTT CASSLPPIDTQYF
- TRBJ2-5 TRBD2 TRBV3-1 TGTGCCAGCAGCCACGCCGGGACTAGCGGTCAAGAGACCCAGTACTTC CASSHAGTSGQETQYF
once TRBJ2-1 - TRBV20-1 TGCAGTGCTAGAGGGCTCCGGGACTGGAACAATGAGCAGTTCTTC CSARGLRDWNNEQFF
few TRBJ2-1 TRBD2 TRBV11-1 TGTGCCAGCAGCTTATTAGGTGCGGGAGAGAACAATGAGCAGTTCTTC CASSLLGAGENNEQFF
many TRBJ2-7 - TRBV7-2 TGTGCCAGCAGCTTACAGGGGTCTCTCTACGAGCAGTACTTC CASSLQGSLYEQYF
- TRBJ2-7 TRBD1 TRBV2 TGTGCCAGCACCGGACAGGGTTTCGAGCAGTACTTC CASTGQGFEQYF
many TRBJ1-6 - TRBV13 TGTGCCAGCAGCGAAAGTGGTTCACCCCTCCACTTT CASSESGSPLHF
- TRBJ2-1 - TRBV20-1 TGCAGTGCTAGAGATCTGAAGAGGGGTGAGCAGTTCTTC CSARDLKRGEQFF
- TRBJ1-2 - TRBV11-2 TGTGCCAGCAGCCCAGTAGGGGCAGGTGGCTACACCTTC CASSPVGAGGYTF
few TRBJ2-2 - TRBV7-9 TGTGCCAGCAGCCTAACGGCGACAGCCACCGGGGAGCTGTTTTTT CASSLTATATGELFF
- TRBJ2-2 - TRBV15 TGTGCCACCAGCAGTGGGGGGGCCGTAACTGGCGGGGAGCTGTTTTTT CATSSGGAVTGGELFF
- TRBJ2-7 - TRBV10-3 TGTGCCATCAGTGAGCCTAGGGAGCAGCAGTACTTC CAISEPREQQYF
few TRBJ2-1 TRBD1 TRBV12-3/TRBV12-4 TGTGCCAGCAGTCCGCAGGGGGACAATGAGCAGTTCTTC CASSPQGDNEQFF
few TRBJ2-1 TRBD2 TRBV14 TGTGCCAGCAGCCATTACCTAGCGGATGAGCAGTTCTTC CASSHYLADEQFF
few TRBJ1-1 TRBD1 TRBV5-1 TGCGCCAGCAGCTTGGAGGGGGCAGGAAACTCTGCTTTCTTT CASSLEGAGNSAFF
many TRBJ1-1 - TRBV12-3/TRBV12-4 TGTGCCAGCAGTGTGTGGAGTACTGAAGCTTTCTTT CASSVWSTEAFF
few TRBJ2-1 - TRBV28 TGTGCCACCCGGTTCCTATACAATGAGCAGTTCTTC CATRFLYNEQFF
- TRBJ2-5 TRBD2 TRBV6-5 TGTGCCAGCAGTTACTCAGAGCGGGGGGGGCGGGAGACCCAGTACTTC CASSYSERGGRETQYF
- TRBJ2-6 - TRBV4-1 TGCGCCAGCAGCCCCCGAGTGGGGGCGTATGGGGCCAACGTCCTGACTTTC CASSPRVGAYGANVLTF